The 9 T cell receptor beta chains presented below share a single source sample, sequenced in a study of blood T cell repertoires in COVID-19. Data came from immunoSEQ multiplex PCR; TCRdb stores just in-frame clones and leaves some out. The table lists 400,000 to 550,000 clones, more than 85% of them singletons. Sample: peripheral blood. The source is a woman between 25 and 40 years old with acute or convalescent COVID-19.

V gene TRBV10-3 combines with J gene TRBJ1-2; D gene uncertain. CDR1 and CDR2 from the germline V gene are ENHRY and SYGVKD. CDR3 length: 15 residues. Trimming pared 0 bases from V and 0 bases from J, leaving 8 bases between. The CDR3 DNA sequence: TGTGCCATCAGTGAGTCGTGGCAGACTAACTATGGCTACACCTTC. This sequence encodes CAISESWQTNYGYTF.

This chain links TRBV21-1 with TRBJ1-3; TRBD1, the table's D call, lacks a check against the DNA. TRBV21-1 is deemed a pseudogene. The CDR3 covers 17 residues. The chain's CDR3 is CASSKGTGVSMPPTIYF. The CDR3, as DNA: TGTGCCAGCAGCAAAGGGACAGGGGTTTCAATGCCCCCCACCATATATTTT.

The chain is built from TRBV4-1 and TRBJ2-1, with 13 bases lining up with TRBD2. The CDR3 length is 16 residues. V shed 3 bases, J shed 6 bases, and the junction held 5 bases outside the gene matches. Germline CDR1 reads MGHRA; CDR2 reads YSYEKL. As DNA, the CDR3 is TGCGCCAGCAGCCACATACTAGCGGGGGGGCTCAATGAGCAGTTCTTC. It encodes CASSHILAGGLNEQFF.

This clone was found many times. The rearrangement links TRBV5-1 to TRBJ1-3; D remains ambiguous. The V gene lost 0 bases and the J gene lost 0 bases, with 4 bases spanning the gap. This CDR3 has 14 residues. Germline-derived CDR1 and CDR2 are SGHRS and YFSETQ. The CDR3 DNA reads TGCGCCAGCAGCTTGGACTACTCTGGAAACACCATATATTTT. Amino acid sequence: CASSLDYSGNTIYF.

The chain links TRBV4-1 to TRBJ2-3; 8 bases match TRBD2. This CDR3 comprises 17 residues. Germline CDR1 is MGHRA and CDR2 is YSYEKL. Germline trimming cut 1 base from V and 1 base from J; bases unmatched to any gene: 7. The CDR3 here is CASSQVLGRGGTDTQYF. The CDR3 DNA follows: TGCGCCAGCAGCCAAGTCCTTGGGCGGGGGGGCACAGATACGCAGTATTTT.

The J gene is TRBJ1-5, the V gene TRBV19; D may be TRBD1 (5 bases). This CDR3 has 14 residues. Germline CDR1 reads LNHDA; CDR2 reads SQIVND (reference sequence). V lost 6 bases and J lost 3, with 12 bases in between. The CDR3 DNA reads TGTGCCAGTAGCCCTGGACACTTCAATCAGCCCCAGCATTTT. Its protein product is CASSPGHFNQPQHF.

V is TRBV6-1 and J is TRBJ2-1, with 9 nucleotides matching TRBD2. The V gene end was trimmed by 3 bases and the J gene end by 7 bases; junction bases not matched to a gene: 4. Germline lookup yields CDR1 MNHNS and CDR2 SASEGT. This CDR3 region has 14 residues. For the CDR3, the DNA is TGTGCCAGCAGTGAGGGACTAGCCTGGAATGAGCAGTTCTTC. It yields the protein CASSEGLAWNEQFF.

A few counts support this clone. The chain is built from TRBV3-1 (or the pseudogene TRBV3-2) and TRBJ2-2; TRBD1 might be the D (6 bases). Per the germline V gene, CDR1 is LGHDT and CDR2 is YNNKEL (reference sequence). Deletions cut 2 bases from V and 0 bases from J, with 7 bases between. The CDR3 length is 15 residues. CDR3 in DNA: TGTGCCAGCAGCCAACGACAGGCGAACACCGGGGAGCTGTTTTTT. It specifies CASSQRQANTGELFF.

The rearrangement joins TRBV27 to TRBJ2-2; possible D gene TRBD1, 6 bases. The CDR3 contains 15 residues. Germline V gene data show CDR1 as MNHEY and CDR2 as SMNVEV (reference sequence). V was pared by 3 bases and J by 6 bases, with 14 bases between. CDR3 bases: TGTGCCAGCAGTTTTGTGGGGGCGCGTGCCGGGGAGCTGTTTTTT. Protein sequence: CASSFVGARAGELFF.